These T cell receptor beta chains were read from a single sample in a study of blood T cell repertoires in COVID-19. Clones were sequenced by immunoSEQ multiplex PCR, and TCRdb holds only the in-frame ones, with some missing. The repertoire includes about 130,000 clones, 80% to 90% of them detected once, and approximately 4% sits in the top ten. The material sequenced was peripheral blood. The receptors were gathered from an older woman with acute or convalescent COVID-19. Each CDR3 is given with its conserved first and last residue. The order of the fields is CDR3 length, D gene, J gene, clone size, V gene, CDR3 protein, CDR3 DNA. The D gene is left open where the match is weak. Clone size is given for some rows only: seen once, a few or many times, or a class if the clone is expanded.

len: 13
d_gene: .
j_gene: TRBJ2-7
abundance: .
v_gene: TRBV30
CDR3aa: CAWKSLPSYEQYF
CDR3nt: TGTGCCTGGAAATCACTCCCCTCCTACGAGCAGTACTTC

len: 16
d_gene: .
j_gene: TRBJ2-7
abundance: few
v_gene: TRBV28
CDR3aa: CASSPWDKGNTNEQYF
CDR3nt: TGTGCCAGCAGTCCTTGGGACAAGGGGAATACCAACGAGCAGTACTTC

len: 18
d_gene: TRBD1
j_gene: TRBJ1-3
abundance: .
v_gene: TRBV2
CDR3aa: CASRGGDRGQLSGNTIYF
CDR3nt: TGTGCCAGCAGAGGAGGGGACAGGGGGCAATTGTCGGGAAACACCATATATTTT

len: 17
d_gene: .
j_gene: TRBJ2-6
abundance: .
v_gene: TRBV12-5
CDR3aa: CASGPNRQGLGANVLTF
CDR3nt: TGTGCTAGTGGTCCCAATCGACAGGGACTTGGGGCCAACGTCCTGACTTTC

len: 16
d_gene: TRBD2
j_gene: TRBJ2-7
abundance: .
v_gene: TRBV7-2
CDR3aa: CASSLVDASGRREQYF
CDR3nt: TGTGCCAGCAGCTTAGTGGACGCTAGCGGGAGAAGAGAGCAGTACTTC

len: 14
d_gene: TRBD2
j_gene: TRBJ2-1
abundance: .
v_gene: TRBV3-1/TRBV3-2
CDR3aa: CASSQGGREGEQFF
CDR3nt: TGTGCCAGCAGCCAAGGCGGGAGAGAAGGTGAGCAGTTCTTC

len: 14
d_gene: TRBD1
j_gene: TRBJ1-1
abundance: .
v_gene: TRBV5-1
CDR3aa: CASSLQGANTEAFF
CDR3nt: TGCGCCAGCAGCTTGCAGGGGGCCAACACTGAAGCTTTCTTT

len: 15
d_gene: TRBD1
j_gene: TRBJ1-5
abundance: .
v_gene: TRBV3-1/TRBV3-2
CDR3aa: CASSLGTDSNQPQHF
CDR3nt: TGTGCCAGCAGCCTCGGGACAGATAGCAATCAGCCCCAGCATTTT

len: 12
d_gene: .
j_gene: TRBJ1-3
abundance: .
v_gene: TRBV9
CDR3aa: CASRGGGNTIYF
CDR3nt: TGTGCCAGCAGAGGGGGTGGAAACACCATATATTTT

len: 19
d_gene: .
j_gene: TRBJ2-3
abundance: .
v_gene: TRBV5-4
CDR3aa: CASSPINRGRAGGTDTQYF
CDR3nt: TGTGCCAGCAGCCCAATCAACAGGGGGCGAGCGGGAGGCACAGATACGCAGTATTTT

len: 12
d_gene: .
j_gene: TRBJ2-1
abundance: .
v_gene: TRBV19
CDR3aa: CASSIVVGEQFF
CDR3nt: TGTGCCAGTAGTATAGTAGTCGGTGAGCAGTTCTTC

len: 17
d_gene: .
j_gene: TRBJ2-5
abundance: .
v_gene: TRBV11-3
CDR3aa: CASTPGAGSRPQETQYF
CDR3nt: TGTGCCAGCACCCCTGGGGCCGGGTCCCGACCCCAAGAGACCCAGTACTTC

len: 13
d_gene: .
j_gene: TRBJ1-2
abundance: .
v_gene: TRBV4-1
CDR3aa: CASSQGGGVGYTF
CDR3nt: TGCGCCAGCAGCCAAGGTGGAGGTGTGGGCTACACCTTC

len: 17
d_gene: .
j_gene: TRBJ2-7
abundance: .
v_gene: TRBV10-3
CDR3aa: CAISGGQGGPSGYEQYF
CDR3nt: TGTGCCATCAGTGGTGGACAGGGAGGGCCCTCAGGCTACGAGCAGTACTTC

len: 13
d_gene: TRBD1
j_gene: TRBJ1-2
abundance: .
v_gene: TRBV19
CDR3aa: CASSTRQGSGYTF
CDR3nt: TGTGCCAGTAGTACGCGACAGGGATCTGGCTACACCTTC

len: 15
d_gene: TRBD1
j_gene: TRBJ1-4
abundance: .
v_gene: TRBV7-2
CDR3aa: CASSSRTGGREKLFF
CDR3nt: TGTGCCAGCAGCTCGCGGACAGGGGGGAGGGAAAAACTGTTTTTT

len: 16
d_gene: TRBD1
j_gene: TRBJ2-7
abundance: few
v_gene: TRBV6-5
CDR3aa: CASSSRRTGRSYEQYF
CDR3nt: TGTGCCAGCAGTTCAAGGAGGACAGGACGCTCCTACGAGCAGTACTTC

len: 14
d_gene: TRBD2
j_gene: TRBJ2-2
abundance: few
v_gene: TRBV7-3
CDR3aa: CASSLDSGRGELFF
CDR3nt: TGTGCCAGCAGCCTAGATAGCGGGAGAGGGGAGCTGTTTTTT

len: 16
d_gene: TRBD2
j_gene: TRBJ2-1
abundance: .
v_gene: TRBV19
CDR3aa: CASSFASRASGNEQFF
CDR3nt: TGTGCCAGTAGTTTCGCCAGTAGGGCTAGCGGGAATGAGCAGTTCTTC

len: 13
d_gene: .
j_gene: TRBJ1-5
abundance: .
v_gene: TRBV24-1
CDR3aa: CATSENPGQPQHF
CDR3nt: TGTGCCACCAGTGAGAACCCCGGTCAGCCCCAGCATTTT

len: 16
d_gene: .
j_gene: TRBJ2-1
abundance: .
v_gene: TRBV7-3
CDR3aa: CASSISGALSYNEQFF
CDR3nt: TGTGCCAGCAGCATTTCGGGAGCCCTCTCCTACAATGAGCAGTTCTTC

len: 15
d_gene: TRBD1
j_gene: TRBJ1-2
abundance: .
v_gene: TRBV5-1
CDR3aa: CASSFGAGGEGGYTF
CDR3nt: TGCGCCAGCAGCTTTGGGGCAGGGGGCGAGGGTGGCTACACCTTC

len: 13
d_gene: TRBD1
j_gene: TRBJ1-2
abundance: .
v_gene: TRBV29-1
CDR3aa: CSVSPQGANGYTF
CDR3nt: TGCAGCGTTTCCCCGCAGGGGGCGAACGGCTACACCTTC

len: 14
d_gene: TRBD1
j_gene: TRBJ2-7
abundance: .
v_gene: TRBV4-1
CDR3aa: CASSRQGSSYEQYF
CDR3nt: TGCGCCAGCAGCCGACAGGGAAGCTCCTACGAGCAGTACTTC

len: 20
d_gene: TRBD2
j_gene: TRBJ2-2
abundance: .
v_gene: TRBV4-2
CDR3aa: CASSQAGTSVSGANTGELFF
CDR3nt: TGTGCCAGCAGCCAAGCGGGGACTAGCGTTTCCGGGGCGAACACCGGGGAGCTGTTTTTT

len: 15
d_gene: .
j_gene: TRBJ1-2
abundance: .
v_gene: TRBV7-8
CDR3aa: CASRQTGGGDYGYTF
CDR3nt: TGTGCCAGCAGGCAAACAGGCGGTGGAGACTATGGCTACACCTTC

len: 14
d_gene: TRBD1
j_gene: TRBJ1-4
abundance: .
v_gene: TRBV2
CDR3aa: CASSRGPTNEKLFF
CDR3nt: TGTGCCAGCAGTAGGGGGCCAACTAATGAAAAACTGTTTTTT

len: 16
d_gene: TRBD2
j_gene: TRBJ2-1
abundance: .
v_gene: TRBV19
CDR3aa: CASSPEAGRGDNEQFF
CDR3nt: TGTGCCAGTAGTCCGGAAGCGGGAAGAGGAGACAATGAGCAGTTCTTC

len: 14
d_gene: TRBD1
j_gene: TRBJ1-1
abundance: .
v_gene: TRBV3-1/TRBV3-2
CDR3aa: CASSPGQGWTEAFF
CDR3nt: TGTGCCAGCAGCCCAGGACAGGGCTGGACTGAAGCTTTCTTT

len: 16
d_gene: .
j_gene: TRBJ2-5
abundance: once
v_gene: TRBV9
CDR3aa: CASSVAGGLSGETQYF
CDR3nt: TGTGCCAGCAGCGTAGCTGGGGGCCTGAGCGGAGAGACCCAGTACTTC

len: 14
d_gene: .
j_gene: TRBJ2-7
abundance: few
v_gene: TRBV19
CDR3aa: CASSGNSGDYEQYF
CDR3nt: TGTGCCAGTAGCGGGAATAGCGGTGACTACGAGCAGTACTTC

len: 13
d_gene: .
j_gene: TRBJ1-1
abundance: .
v_gene: TRBV7-2
CDR3aa: CASSLERYTEAFF
CDR3nt: TGTGCCAGCAGCTTAGAACGGTACACTGAAGCTTTCTTT

len: 15
d_gene: TRBD2
j_gene: TRBJ2-5
abundance: once
v_gene: TRBV5-1
CDR3aa: CASSLLAGGGETQYF
CDR3nt: TGCGCCAGCAGCTTACTAGCGGGAGGAGGAGAGACCCAGTACTTC

len: 15
d_gene: TRBD1
j_gene: TRBJ1-1
abundance: .
v_gene: TRBV28
CDR3aa: CASSLQGAMNTEAFF
CDR3nt: TGTGCCAGCAGTCTCCAGGGGGCAATGAACACTGAAGCTTTCTTT

len: 17
d_gene: TRBD2
j_gene: TRBJ2-5
abundance: .
v_gene: TRBV24-1
CDR3aa: CATSDPTSGSILETQYF
CDR3nt: TGTGCCACCAGTGACCCTACTAGCGGGAGTATATTAGAGACCCAGTACTTC

len: 13
d_gene: .
j_gene: TRBJ1-2
abundance: once
v_gene: TRBV3-1/TRBV3-2
CDR3aa: CASSPGEAYGYTF
CDR3nt: TGTGCCAGCAGCCCCGGGGAGGCCTATGGCTACACCTTC

len: 15
d_gene: .
j_gene: TRBJ2-3
abundance: once
v_gene: TRBV6-5
CDR3aa: CASSYTGHSTDTQYF
CDR3nt: TGTGCCAGCAGTTACACAGGGCATAGCACAGATACGCAGTATTTT

len: 15
d_gene: .
j_gene: TRBJ2-6
abundance: .
v_gene: TRBV5-1
CDR3aa: CASSSTGTGANVLTF
CDR3nt: TGCGCCAGCAGCTCCACAGGGACTGGGGCCAACGTCCTGACTTTC

len: 15
d_gene: TRBD1
j_gene: TRBJ1-2
abundance: .
v_gene: TRBV9
CDR3aa: CASSIFPQGEGGYTF
CDR3nt: TGTGCCAGCAGCATCTTTCCGCAGGGGGAAGGTGGCTACACCTTC